This paragraph reports one T cell receptor (beta chain). Its target is not known. This specimen comes from a study of shared clonotypes between healthy human individuals. The method was immunoSEQ multiplex PCR; TCRdb's version includes in-frame clones alone and lacks a portion of them. The repertoire has approximately 2.3 million clones, over 85% of them found once; the top ten carry about 0.37%. Study-level findings and limits: Naive subsets tended to show greater estimated richness than memory subsets. Clonotypes shared by all four sorted-subset donors had higher generation probabilities than non-shared clonotypes. An anticipated effect of sequencing depth on clonotype sharing among donors was recognized.

Trimming pared 2 bases from V and 0 bases from J, leaving 13 bases between. The CDR3 runs to 16 residues. Germline CDR1 reads LNHNV; CDR2 reads YYDKDF (reference sequence). This TCR was sampled from a man in his late teens or twenties in good health. Some clones in this sample may be carry-over from other donors' samples. The chain couples TRBV15 to TRBJ1-2, with TRBD1 as a possible D gene (6 bases). Sequencing input: naive CD4+ T cells from PBMCs. Subset here: CD45RA+ positively selected. This chain's CDR3 is CATSRPGQTSNYGYTF. As DNA, the CDR3 is TGTGCCACCAGCAGACCAGGACAGACCTCTAACTATGGCTACACCTTC.